This is a list of T cell receptor beta chains from one sample in a study of CD8 T cells in Susac syndrome. TCRdb reprocessed the immunoSEQ multiplex PCR reads with MiXCR, giving one entry per CDR3 protein. The repertoire holds around 77,000 distinct CDR3 sequences, with 96% as singletons. Sequenced input: CD4+ T cells from PBMCs. All receptors come from a human donor with multiple sclerosis. Both conserved end residues are trimmed from each CDR3.

v_gene: TRBV20-1
CDR3aa: SPDGTKNYGYT

v_gene: TRBV20-1
CDR3aa: SASAPGQATNEQF

v_gene: TRBV5-1
CDR3aa: ASSLAGSTSTDTQY

v_gene: TRBV6-5
CDR3aa: ASRELGQGGETQY

v_gene: TRBV7-9
CDR3aa: ASSLDYNEQF

v_gene: TRBV11-3
CDR3aa: ASSGQGKLF

v_gene: TRBV2
CDR3aa: ASSRGDEQF

v_gene: TRBV3-1
CDR3aa: ASSHRGIVTGELF

v_gene: TRBV29-1
CDR3aa: SVRRGSGGDTQY

v_gene: TRBV3-1
CDR3aa: ASSLTGGRAYEQY

v_gene: TRBV7-8
CDR3aa: ASSFSAGASYEQY